These 8 T cell receptor beta chains originate from one sample sequenced in a study of T-cell reconstitution after alpha-beta-depleted transplantation in children. TCRbeta library preparation incorporated unique molecular identifiers. MiXCR was run by TCRdb on the PCR reads, yielding one entry per CDR3 protein. Of almost 600,000 distinct CDR3 sequences listed, roughly a quarter were seen once; the top ten hold less than 40%. Here the sequenced sample was PBMCs, taken before TCRalphabeta/CD19-depleted stem cell transplant. The receptor source for this set is a boy younger than two with Wiskott-Aldrich syndrome, due to receive a stem cell transplant.

The rearrangement links TRBV19 to TRBJ1-1, with a possible D match to TRBD1 (6 bases). Germline CDR1 is LNHDA and CDR2 is SQIVND (reference sequence). The CDR3 covers 15 residues. V lost 10 bases and J 1 base, leaving 19 bases between the germline ends. This CDR3 is CAITVTGGPNTEAFF. The CDR3 coding sequence is TGTGCCATTACAGTCACTGGGGGGCCGAACACTGAAGCTTTCTTT.

This clonotype was found a few times. The genes are TRBV6-1 and TRBJ2-2; tentatively, D is TRBD1 or TRBD2 (6 bases each). The length of the CDR3 is 14 residues. V lost 2 bases and J lost 7, with 11 bases in between. Germline loops: CDR1 MNHNS, CDR2 SASEGT. The CDR3 reads CASSERGRGGELFF. CDR3 nucleotides: TGTGCCAGCAGTGAACGGGGGCGCGGCGGGGAGCTGTTTTTT.

CDR3 in amino acids: CASSPTGGGHNNEQFF. DNA of the CDR3: TGCGCCAGCAGCCCAACAGGGGGAGGCCATAACAATGAGCAGTTCTTC. V gene TRBV5-1 combines with J gene TRBJ2-1; 8 nucleotides agree with TRBD1. There are 16 residues in the CDR3. Germline trimming cut 4 bases from V and 5 bases from J; bases unmatched to any gene: 11. In germline, CDR1 is SGHRS, CDR2 YFSETQ.

A word on this clonotype: No conserved phenylalanine or tryptophan ends this CDR3, so it is likely a read error. J is TRBJ2-2 and V is TRBV5-6; 8 bases fit TRBD2. The CDR3 sequence is 14 residues long. The J segment lost 9 bases and the V segment lost 4 bases, leaving 8 bases of the junction unmatched. CDR1 and CDR2 from the germline V gene are SGHDT and YYEEEE. The CDR3 sequence is CASSAGLAFWELFC. As DNA, the CDR3 is TGTGCCAGCAGCGCCGGACTAGCCTTCTGGGAGCTGTTTTGT.

V and J are TRBV20-1 and TRBJ2-7, with D possibly TRBD1 on 6 matching bases. Germline CDR1 and CDR2: DFQATT and SNEGSKA (reference sequence). CDR3 length: 13 amino acids. V was pared by 1 base and J by 6 bases, with 13 bases between. The CDR3 is CSARVQGRGEQYF. As DNA, the CDR3 is TGCAGTGCTAGAGTACAGGGTAGGGGCGAGCAGTACTTC.

This clonotype has just a few counts. The chain is built from TRBV12-3 or TRBV12-4 and TRBJ2-5; TRBD2 matches at 15 bases. V shed 1 base and J 5 bases; nucleotides not matched to a gene: 5. The CDR3 contains 17 residues. The CDR3 loop is CASSLGTSGRAEETQYF. DNA for the CDR3: TGTGCCAGCAGTTTAGGGACTAGCGGGAGGGCAGAGGAGACCCAGTACTTC.

This clonotype turned up a few times. The V and J genes are TRBV20-1 and TRBJ2-7; TRBD1 might be the D (5 bases). Germline V gene sequence: CDR1 DFQATT, CDR2 SNEGSKA (reference sequence). This CDR3 has 14 amino acids. V lost 1 base to trimming and J lost 4 bases, with 14 bases between them. In DNA form, the CDR3 reads TGCAGTGCTAGAGGGGCAGGGAAGAGGTACGAGCAGTACTTC. Protein: CSARGAGKRYEQYF.

This clonotype was detected only a few times. The rearrangement uses TRBV12-3 or TRBV12-4 and TRBJ2-7; 12 bases map to TRBD2. The CDR3 sequence is 19 residues long. After removal of 2 bases from V and 0 bases from J, the junction contained 11 bases not matched to a gene. The CDR3 coding sequence is TGTGCCAGCAGTTTAAGGGGGACTAGCGGGCGAGGGGTCTCCTACGAGCAGTACTTC. Its protein product is CASSLRGTSGRGVSYEQYF.